Included here is one TCR beta chain sequence, with context. Its target is not known. The sample is drawn from a study of identical twins. This CDR3 is 13 amino acids long. Trimming took 1 base from V and 2 from J, leaving 6 bases between them. CDR1 is SGDLS and CDR2 is YYNGEE in the germline V gene. One entry per CDR3 protein, called by TCRdb with MiXCR from the 5' RACE reads. Of 400,000 to 550,000 distinct CDR3 sequences in the sample, roughly a fifth are singletons; the top ten hold about 0.91%. Study-level results: When twins shared out-of-frame alpha sequences, those sequences had excess low generation probability.

These data were likewise used in another study, on T cells expressing NK-cell markers. Turning to that study: The TCR beta repertoires originated in sorted CD3+CD56+NKG2C+, CD3+CD56+NKG2C- and CD3+CD56-NKG2C+ T cells. An anti-gamma-delta TCR antibody confined sorting to alpha-beta TCR T cells across several of the experiments. Dominant NKG2C+ clonotypes made up about 1.0-7.5% of CD8+ T cells in 5 or 6 donors.

This clonotype originated in a woman between 18 and 30 years old in good health. The V call is TRBV9, the J call TRBJ1-2; D not resolved. The specimen sequenced was CD4+ T cells sorted from blood. This chain's CDR3 is CASSVSLNYGYTF. In DNA form, the CDR3 reads TGTGCCAGCAGCGTAAGTCTCAACTATGGCTACACCTTC.